The present TCR beta chain was sequenced within a study of early T cells in non-severe SARS-CoV-2 infection. On the study more broadly: Sequencing of unsorted whole blood was done on bulk RNA, leaving chains unpaired.

In TCRdb, the 5' RACE reads were re-called with MiXCR into one record per CDR3 protein. The table lists 46,000 or so distinct CDR3 sequences, less than 8.5% of them singletons. This clonotype has just one count. V was trimmed by 4 bases and J by 9 bases, leaving 16 bases between them. The CDR3 runs to 14 residues. Material: whole blood. V and J are TRBV12-3 or TRBV12-4 and TRBJ1-5, with a weak D call TRBD1 (6 bases). The TCR originated in an adult who was a healthcare worker with PCR-confirmed SARS-CoV-2 infection or an uninfected control (not recorded which). The CDR3 bases are TGTGCCAGCAGTTCGGGGGACACCCGTGGGCCCCAGCATTTT. This translates into CASSSGDTRGPQHF.